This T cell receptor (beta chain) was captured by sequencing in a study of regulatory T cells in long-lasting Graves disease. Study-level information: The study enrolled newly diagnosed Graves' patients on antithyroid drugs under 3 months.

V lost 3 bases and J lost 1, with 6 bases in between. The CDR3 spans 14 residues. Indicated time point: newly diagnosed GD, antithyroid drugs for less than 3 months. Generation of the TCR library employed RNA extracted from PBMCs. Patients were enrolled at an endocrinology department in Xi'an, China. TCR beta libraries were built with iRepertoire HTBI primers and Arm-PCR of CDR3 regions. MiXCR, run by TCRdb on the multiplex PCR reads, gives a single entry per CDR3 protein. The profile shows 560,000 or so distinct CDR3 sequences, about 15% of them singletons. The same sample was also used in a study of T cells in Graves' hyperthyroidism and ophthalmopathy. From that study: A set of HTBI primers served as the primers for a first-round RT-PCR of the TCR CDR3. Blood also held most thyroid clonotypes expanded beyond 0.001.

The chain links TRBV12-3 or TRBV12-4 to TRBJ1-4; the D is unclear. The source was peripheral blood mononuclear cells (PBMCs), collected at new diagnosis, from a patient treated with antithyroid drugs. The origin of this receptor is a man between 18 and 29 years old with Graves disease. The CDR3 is CASSLQLTNEKLFF. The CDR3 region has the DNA TGTGCCAGCAGTTTGCAGCTAACTAATGAAAAACTGTTTTTT.